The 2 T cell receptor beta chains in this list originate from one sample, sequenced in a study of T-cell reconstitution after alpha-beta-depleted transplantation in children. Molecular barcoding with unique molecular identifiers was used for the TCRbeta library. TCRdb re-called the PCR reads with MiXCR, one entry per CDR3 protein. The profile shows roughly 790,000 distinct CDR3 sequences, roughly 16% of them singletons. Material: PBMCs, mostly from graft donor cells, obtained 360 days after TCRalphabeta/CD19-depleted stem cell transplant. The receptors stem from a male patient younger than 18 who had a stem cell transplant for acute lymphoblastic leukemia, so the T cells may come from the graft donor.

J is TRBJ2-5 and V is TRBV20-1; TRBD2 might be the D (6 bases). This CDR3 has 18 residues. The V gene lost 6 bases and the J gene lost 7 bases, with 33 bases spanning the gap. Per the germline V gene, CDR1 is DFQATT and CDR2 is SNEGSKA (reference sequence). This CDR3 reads CSAWGDRDSQIGVGTQYF. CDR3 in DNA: TGCAGTGCCTGGGGCGACCGGGACTCGCAAATTGGGGTTGGGACCCAGTACTTC.

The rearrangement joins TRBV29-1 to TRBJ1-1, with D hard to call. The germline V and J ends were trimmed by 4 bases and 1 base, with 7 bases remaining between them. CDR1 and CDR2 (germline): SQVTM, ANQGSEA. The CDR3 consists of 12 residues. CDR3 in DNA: TGCAGCGTTGGCGATTCGAACACTGAAGCTTTCTTT. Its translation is CSVGDSNTEAFF.